This TCR beta chain was retrieved from a study of early T cells in non-severe SARS-CoV-2 infection. Looking at the study overall: Bulk RNA from unsorted whole blood was sequenced; chains were unpaired. Findings and caveats of the study: The matching step, a VDJdb search, favored anti-spike CD8 responses and missed private and CD4 specificities.

The ends were cut back, 4 bases at V and 6 bases at J, with 18 bases in the middle. Germline values: CDR1 SGHTS, CDR2 YDEGEE. The CDR3 runs 15 residues. Individual cDNA molecules received unique molecular identifiers during library preparation. TCRdb fed the 5' RACE reads into MiXCR, producing one record per CDR3 protein. The sample consists of approximately 85,000 distinct CDR3 sequences, around an eighth of them appearing once. Concerning this clonotype: What it binds is unknown.

The chain is built from TRBV5-8 and TRBJ2-3; no clear D. The sequence was collected from an adult who was a healthcare worker with PCR-confirmed SARS-CoV-2 infection or an uninfected control (not recorded which). The sample consisted of whole blood. The CDR3 sequence: CASSPHLQASDTQYF. CDR3 sequence (DNA): TGTGCCAGCAGCCCGCATCTTCAAGCATCGGATACGCAGTATTTT. Full variable domain (outside the CDR3, taken from reference TRBV5-8 and TRBJ2-3): EAGVTQSPTHLIKTRGQQATLRCSPISGHTSVYWYQQALGLGLQFLLWYDEGEERNRGNFPPRFSGRQFPNYSSELNVNALELEDSALYLCASSPHLQASDTQYFGPGTRLTVL.